This T cell receptor (beta chain) comes out of a study of blood T cell repertoires in COVID-19. The overall study: Specimens from acute and convalescent COVID-19 originated in the United States, Italy and Spain. From T cells, B-cell-depleted T cells, or PBMCs came the material, which was cDNA or gDNA.

Per the original methods: From reference gene primer amplification, estimates of nucleated cell counts were derived. The table came from immunoSEQ multiplex PCR; TCRdb's copy has only in-frame clones and leaves some out. From that table come the V and J calls and clone size; the DNA was used to work out D and trimming. This sample has approximately 210,000 clones, with 92% found just once. In germline, CDR1 is LNHDA, CDR2 SQIVND (reference sequence). The junction had 1 base not matched to a gene; V was cut back by 4 bases and J by 0 bases. This CDR3 contains 14 residues. The V and J genes are TRBV19 and TRBJ1-1, with TRBD1 matching over 8 bases. This receptor was taken from a man aged 25-45 years with acute or convalescent COVID-19. Material: peripheral blood. In nucleotides, the CDR3 is TGTGCCAGTAGTAAACAGGGGGTGAACACTGAAGCTTTCTTT. Its translation: CASSKQGVNTEAFF.